The present T cell receptor (beta chain) was sequenced within a study of CD8 T cells in Susac syndrome. Sequencing of TCR beta was performed on blood CD8+ and CD4+ T cells. TEMRA cells were FACS-enriched and CD8+ and CD4+ T cells negatively isolated. RNA, at about 0.45 to 1 ug, was reverse transcribed with random hexamers. The TCR beta CDR3 was amplified by immunoSEQ multiplex PCR across 54 Vbeta, 13 Jbeta. MiXCR, run by TCRdb on the immunoSEQ multiplex PCR reads, gives a single entry per CDR3 protein. The table lists 150,000 to 200,000 distinct CDR3 sequences, about 93% of them singletons. CDR3 length: 16 residues. V lost 1 base and J 10 bases, leaving 17 bases between the germline ends. From germline, CDR1 is LGHDT and CDR2 YNNKEL (reference sequence).

The receptor comes from a human donor in good health. This rearrangement joins TRBV3-1 to TRBJ1-6, with a possible D match to TRBD1 (5 bases). The sample was CD4+ T cells from PBMCs. The CDR3: CASSQAGPGTGSPLHF. In nucleotides, the CDR3 is TGTGCCAGCAGCCAAGCTGGGCCCGGGACTGGCTCACCCCTCCACTTT.